This T cell receptor beta chain stems from a study of T cells in Graves' hyperthyroidism and ophthalmopathy (dated by TCRdb to 2018 to 2020). Turning to the overall study: Peripheral blood samples were taken at initial diagnosis, before any treatment was given. To identify distinguishing TCR V-J signatures, a discovery cohort of 90 to 100 patients was used, comprising approximately 40 with Graves' ophthalmopathy and 55 to 65 with stable Graves' hyperthyroidism. Whether ophthalmopathy could be predicted prospectively was tested in an independent validation cohort made up of under 20 hyperthyroidism patients plus 17 patients who later progressed to ophthalmopathy. The 100 discovery patients were divided at random into training and test sets in a 7:3 ratio. In about 6 Graves' hyperthyroidism patients, the study also compared T-cell repertoires from thyroid tissue with T-cell repertoires from blood. After blood sampling, hyperthyroidism patients were treated with methimazole at a starting dose of 30 mg daily, and ophthalmopathy patients were treated with high-dose intravenous methylprednisolone. The paper reports TCR Vbeta CDR3 sequencing of approximately 130 peripheral blood samples: 43 ophthalmopathy, about 75 hyperthyroidism and around 17 progressor patients. Overall results and qualifications from the work: Sample size was not statistically predetermined, and blinding of investigators to group allocation was not performed. Most expanded thyroid clonotypes (frequency above 0.001) were also found in blood, which suggests that blood repertoires may mirror thyroid immune responses. In validation, the model predicted progression to ophthalmopathy a median of about 6 months before onset, with about 64% sensitivity and nearly 75% specificity. Ophthalmopathy was separated from stable hyperthyroidism by a 13 V-J signature model, with approximately 90% sensitivity and roughly 81% specificity obtained in cross-validation and 80%/75% obtained in testing.

A patient counted as having stable Graves' hyperthyroidism if no progression to ophthalmopathy occurred over 18 months of follow-up. Hyperthyroidism patients were newly diagnosed, had a disease duration of under 2 months, and were aged 18 to 65 years. The study excluded patients with uncontrolled infections, other autoimmune diseases, pregnancy or lactation. Clinical symptoms, serum thyroxine and TRAb, thyroid ultrasound, and orbital computed tomography formed the basis for the diagnoses. Ficoll-Paque density gradient centrifugation was used to isolate PBMCs from around 10 ml of fresh peripheral blood. Total RNA was extracted with Trizol reagent, and quality was checked on an Agilent 2100 Bioanalyzer. The count of this clonotype is one. The target of this receptor is not known. No base qualities exist here, and no much larger clone lies one base off it. One read alone makes for weak evidence. For CDR1 and CDR2, the germline V gene lists SGHRS and YFSETQ. The CDR3 starts with the cysteine, ends with the phenylalanine, and has 13 residues. The sequence is cut down to CDR3 DNA, 39 bases in frame from base 1. V is shortened by 6 bases, J by 1 base, and the region joining them spans 10 bases.

TCR beta CDR3 regions were amplified from RNA transcripts. For the first round of RT-PCR on the TCR CDR3, the HTBI primer set was used together with the Qiagen OneStep RT-PCR kit. Libraries were constructed in a second round of multiplex PCR, after which size selection and purification were performed. The libraries were sequenced on an Illumina HiSeq2000 using paired-end 100 bp reads. Turning to the authors' computational methods: SOAPnuke was used to process the raw data, with reads discarded if the reads contained adapters or uncalled bases, had a mean Phred below 15, or lacked an exact constant-primer or identifier match. COPE v1.2.5 was used to merge the high-quality paired reads, and each unique nucleotide sequence was defined as a clonotype. Clonotypes were aligned to IMGT TRBV, TRBD and TRBJ reference segments using MiTCR v1.1. Analysis was restricted to V-J combinations with a frequency above 0.0001, which covered roughly 99% of repertoires. A TCS score was defined as the ratio between F50 (clonal expansion) and ExV (chaos), using BLOSUM62-based TCRdist between CDR3 peptides within each V-J. Welch's t-statistics and random forest reduced 514 V-J features to 10 to 15, which were used in a naive Bayes classifier (R e1071). TCRdb reprocessing: public reads trimmed at Q25 with fastp, clones called with MiXCR, in-frame beta chains kept. Each record represents a unique CDR3 protein, reported with the most common genes and DNA among its rows. TCRdb assigned the V and J calls; the authors' analysis was not used. The sample profile shows 190,000 or so distinct CDR3 sequences; about 16% of them were found once. The ten largest clones add up to around two fifths of the sample.

The specimen was blood. The clonotype originates from a man aged 35 to 55 with Graves' hyperthyroidism. The V gene is TRBV5-1 and the J gene is TRBJ1-1; the D segment could be TRBD1, given 6 matching bases. This receptor has the CDR3 CASNGGGNTEAFF. The sequence in DNA is TGCGCCAGCAACGGAGGGGGGAACACTGAAGCTTTCTTT.